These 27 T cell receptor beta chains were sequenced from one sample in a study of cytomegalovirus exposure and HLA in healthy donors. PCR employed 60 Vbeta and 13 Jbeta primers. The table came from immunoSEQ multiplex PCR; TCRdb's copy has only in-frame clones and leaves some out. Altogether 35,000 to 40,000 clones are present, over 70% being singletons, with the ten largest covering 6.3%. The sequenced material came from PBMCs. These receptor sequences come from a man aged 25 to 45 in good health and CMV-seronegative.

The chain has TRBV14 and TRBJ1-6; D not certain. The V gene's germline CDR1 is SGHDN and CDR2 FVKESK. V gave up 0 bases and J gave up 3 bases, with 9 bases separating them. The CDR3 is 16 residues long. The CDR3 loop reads CASSQDGLFYNSPLHF. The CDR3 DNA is TGTGCCAGCAGCCAAGATGGACTGTTCTATAATTCACCCCTCCACTTT.

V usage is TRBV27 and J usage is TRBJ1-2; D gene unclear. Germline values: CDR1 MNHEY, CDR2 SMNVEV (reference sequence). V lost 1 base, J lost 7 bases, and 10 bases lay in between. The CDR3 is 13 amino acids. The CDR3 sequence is CASSLYSGSGYTF. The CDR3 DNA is TGTGCCAGCAGTTTATATTCGGGAAGTGGCTACACCTTC.

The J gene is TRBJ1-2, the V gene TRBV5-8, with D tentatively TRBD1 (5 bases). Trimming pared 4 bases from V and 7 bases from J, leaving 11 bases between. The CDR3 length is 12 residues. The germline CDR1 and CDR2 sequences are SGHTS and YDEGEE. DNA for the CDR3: TGTGCCAGCAGCCTGGAGGGGTTTGGCTACACCTTC. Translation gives CASSLEGFGYTF. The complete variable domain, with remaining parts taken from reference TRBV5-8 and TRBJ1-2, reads EAGVTQSPTHLIKTRGQQATLRCSPISGHTSVYWYQQALGLGLQFLLWYDEGEERNRGNFPPRFSGRQFPNYSSELNVNALELEDSALYLCASSLEGFGYTFGSGTRLTVV.

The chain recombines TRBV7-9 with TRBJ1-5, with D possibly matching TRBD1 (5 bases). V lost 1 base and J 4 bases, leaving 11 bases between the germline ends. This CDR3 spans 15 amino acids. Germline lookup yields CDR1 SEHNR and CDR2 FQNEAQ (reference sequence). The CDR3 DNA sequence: TGTGCCAGCAGCTTAGAAAGGGGAGGGAATCAGCCCCAGCATTTT. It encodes CASSLERGGNQPQHF.

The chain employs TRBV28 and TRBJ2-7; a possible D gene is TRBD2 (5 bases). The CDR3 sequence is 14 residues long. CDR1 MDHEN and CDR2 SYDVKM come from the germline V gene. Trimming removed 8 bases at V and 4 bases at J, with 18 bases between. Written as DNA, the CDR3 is TGTGCCAGCTCGAGCGGACCTCGGCCTTACGAGCAGTACTTC. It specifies CASSSGPRPYEQYF.

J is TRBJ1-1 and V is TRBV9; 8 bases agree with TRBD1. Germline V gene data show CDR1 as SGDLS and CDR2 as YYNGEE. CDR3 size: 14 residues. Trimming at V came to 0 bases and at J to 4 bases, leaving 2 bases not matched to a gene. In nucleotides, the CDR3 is TGTGCCAGCAGCGTAGGCAGGGGGCCCACTGAAGCTTTCTTT. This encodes CASSVGRGPTEAFF.

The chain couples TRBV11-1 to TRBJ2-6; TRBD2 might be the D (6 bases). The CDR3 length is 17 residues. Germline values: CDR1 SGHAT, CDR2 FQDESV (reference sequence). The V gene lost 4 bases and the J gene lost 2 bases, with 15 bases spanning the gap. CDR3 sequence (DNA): TGTGCCAGCAGCTCTTCCGGGAGAAGTACTGGGGCCAACGTCCTGACTTTC. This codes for CASSSSGRSTGANVLTF.

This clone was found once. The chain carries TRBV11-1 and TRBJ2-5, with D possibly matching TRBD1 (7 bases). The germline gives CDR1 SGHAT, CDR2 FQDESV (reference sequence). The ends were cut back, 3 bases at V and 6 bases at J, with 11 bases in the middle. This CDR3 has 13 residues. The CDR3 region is CASSFAGGKTQYF. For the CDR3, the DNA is TGTGCCAGCAGCTTTGCAGGGGGGAAGACCCAGTACTTC.

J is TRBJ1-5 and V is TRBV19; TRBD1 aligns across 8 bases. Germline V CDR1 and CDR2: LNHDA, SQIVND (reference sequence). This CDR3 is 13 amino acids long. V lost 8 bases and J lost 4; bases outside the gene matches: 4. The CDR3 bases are TGTGCCAGTGGGACAGGACTAAATCAGCCCCAGCATTTT. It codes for CASGTGLNQPQHF. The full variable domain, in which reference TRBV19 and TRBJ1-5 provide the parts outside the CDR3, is DGGITQSPKYLFRKEGQNVTLSCEQNLNHDAMYWYRQDPGQGLRLIYYSQIVNDFQKGDIAEGYSVSREKKESFPLTVTSAQKNPTAFYLCASGTGLNQPQHFGDGTRLSIL.

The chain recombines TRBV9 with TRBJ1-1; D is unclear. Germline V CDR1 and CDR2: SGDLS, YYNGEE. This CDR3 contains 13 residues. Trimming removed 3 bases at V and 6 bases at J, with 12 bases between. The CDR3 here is CASSANSYPEAFF. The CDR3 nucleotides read TGTGCCAGCAGCGCCAATTCCTACCCTGAAGCTTTCTTT.

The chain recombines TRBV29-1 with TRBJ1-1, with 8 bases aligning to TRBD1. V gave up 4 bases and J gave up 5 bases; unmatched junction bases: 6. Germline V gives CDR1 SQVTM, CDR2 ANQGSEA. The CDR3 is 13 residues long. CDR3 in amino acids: CSVVGQGATEAFF. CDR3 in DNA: TGCAGCGTTGTAGGACAGGGTGCAACTGAAGCTTTCTTT.

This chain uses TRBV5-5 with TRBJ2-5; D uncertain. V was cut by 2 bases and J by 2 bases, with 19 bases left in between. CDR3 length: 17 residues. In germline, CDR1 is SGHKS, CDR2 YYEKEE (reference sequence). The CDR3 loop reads CASSFSEGAVRQETQYF. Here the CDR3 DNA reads TGTGCCAGCAGCTTCTCAGAAGGAGCAGTCAGACAAGAGACCCAGTACTTC.

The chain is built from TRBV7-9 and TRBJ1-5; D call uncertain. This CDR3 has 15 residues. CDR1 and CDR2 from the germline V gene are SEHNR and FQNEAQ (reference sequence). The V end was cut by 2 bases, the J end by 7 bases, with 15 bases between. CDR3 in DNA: TGTGCCAGCAGCTTACACCAATCAGGCGAACAGCCCCAGCATTTT. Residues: CASSLHQSGEQPQHF. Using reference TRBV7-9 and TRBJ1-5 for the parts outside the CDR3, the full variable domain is DTGVSQNPRHKITKRGQNVTFRCDPISEHNRLYWYRQTLGQGPEFLTYFQNEAQLEKSRLLSDRFSAERPKGSFSTLEIQRTEQGDSAMYLCASSLHQSGEQPQHFGDGTRLSIL.

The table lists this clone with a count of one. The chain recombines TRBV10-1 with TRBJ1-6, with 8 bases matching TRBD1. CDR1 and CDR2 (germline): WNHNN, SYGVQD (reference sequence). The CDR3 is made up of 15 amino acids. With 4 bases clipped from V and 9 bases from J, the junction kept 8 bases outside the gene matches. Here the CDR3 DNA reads TGCGCCAGCAGTGCGGGGCAGGGGGCCGGTTCACCCCTCCACTTT. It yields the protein CASSAGQGAGSPLHF.

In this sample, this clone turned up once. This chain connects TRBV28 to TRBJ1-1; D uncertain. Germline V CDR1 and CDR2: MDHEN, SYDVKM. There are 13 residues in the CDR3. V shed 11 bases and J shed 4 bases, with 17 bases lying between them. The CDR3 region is CAGLTRAGTEAFF. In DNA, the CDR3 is TGTGCCGGCCTGACTAGGGCGGGCACTGAAGCTTTCTTT.

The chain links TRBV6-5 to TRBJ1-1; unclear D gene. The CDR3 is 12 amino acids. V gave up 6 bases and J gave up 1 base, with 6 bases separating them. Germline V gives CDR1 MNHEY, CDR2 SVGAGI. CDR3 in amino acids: CASSPSNTEAFF. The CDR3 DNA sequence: TGTGCCAGCAGCCCATCGAACACTGAAGCTTTCTTT.

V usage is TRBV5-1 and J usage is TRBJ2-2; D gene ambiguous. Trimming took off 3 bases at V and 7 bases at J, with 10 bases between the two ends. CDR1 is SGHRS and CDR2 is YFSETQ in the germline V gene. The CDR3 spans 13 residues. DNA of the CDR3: TGCGCCAGCAGCTCCTCACCCAGCGGGGAGCTGTTTTTT. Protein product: CASSSSPSGELFF.

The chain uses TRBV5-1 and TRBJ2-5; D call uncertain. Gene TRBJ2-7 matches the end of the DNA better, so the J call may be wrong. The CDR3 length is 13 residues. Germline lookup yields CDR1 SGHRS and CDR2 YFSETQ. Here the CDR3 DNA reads TGCGCCAGCAGCTTCGGTCTGAACTACGAGCAGTACTTC. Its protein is CASSFGLNYEQYF.

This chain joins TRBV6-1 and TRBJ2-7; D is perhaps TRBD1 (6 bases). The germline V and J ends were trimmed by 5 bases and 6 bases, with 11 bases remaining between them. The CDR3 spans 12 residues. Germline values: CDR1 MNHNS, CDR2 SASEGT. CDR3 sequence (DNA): TGTGCCAGCAGTCCGACCAGGGGCGAGCAGTACTTC. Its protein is CASSPTRGEQYF.

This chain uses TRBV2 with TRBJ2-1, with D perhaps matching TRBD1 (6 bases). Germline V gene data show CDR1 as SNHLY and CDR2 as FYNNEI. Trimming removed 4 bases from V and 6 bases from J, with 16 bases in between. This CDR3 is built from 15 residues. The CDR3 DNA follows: TGTGCCAGCAGTGGGACGCCAGGGGTTTTCAATGAGCAGTTCTTC. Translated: CASSGTPGVFNEQFF. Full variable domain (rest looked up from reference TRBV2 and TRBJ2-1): EPEVTQTPSHQVTQMGQEVILRCVPISNHLYFYWYRQILGQKVEFLVSFYNNEISEKSEIFDDQFSVERPDGSNFTLKIRSTKLEDSAMYFCASSGTPGVFNEQFFGPGTRLTVL.

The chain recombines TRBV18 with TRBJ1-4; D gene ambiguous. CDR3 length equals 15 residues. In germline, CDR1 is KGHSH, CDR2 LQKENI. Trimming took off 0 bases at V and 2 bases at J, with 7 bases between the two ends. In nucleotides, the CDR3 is TGTGCCAGCTCACCACCAGCAGGCACTAATGAAAAACTGTTTTTT. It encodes CASSPPAGTNEKLFF.

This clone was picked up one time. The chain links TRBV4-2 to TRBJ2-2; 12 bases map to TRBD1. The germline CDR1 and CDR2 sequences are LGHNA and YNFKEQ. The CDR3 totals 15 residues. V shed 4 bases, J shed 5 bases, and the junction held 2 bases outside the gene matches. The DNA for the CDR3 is TGTGCCAGCAGCCGGGACAGGGGGCTTACCGGGGAGCTGTTTTTT. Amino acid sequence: CASSRDRGLTGELFF.

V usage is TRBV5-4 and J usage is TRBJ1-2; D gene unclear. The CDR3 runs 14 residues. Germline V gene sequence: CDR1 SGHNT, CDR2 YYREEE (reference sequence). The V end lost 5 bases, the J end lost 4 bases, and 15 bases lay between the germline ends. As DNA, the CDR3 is TGTGCCAGCAGATCCGCCGACATCACCTATGGCTACACCTTC. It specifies CASRSADITYGYTF.

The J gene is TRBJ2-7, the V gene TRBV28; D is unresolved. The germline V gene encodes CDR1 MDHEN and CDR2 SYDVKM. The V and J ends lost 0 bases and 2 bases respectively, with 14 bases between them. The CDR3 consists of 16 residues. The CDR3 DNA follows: TGTGCCAGCAGTTTATGGAATAGCAATGAGCCCTACGAGCAGTACTTC. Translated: CASSLWNSNEPYEQYF.

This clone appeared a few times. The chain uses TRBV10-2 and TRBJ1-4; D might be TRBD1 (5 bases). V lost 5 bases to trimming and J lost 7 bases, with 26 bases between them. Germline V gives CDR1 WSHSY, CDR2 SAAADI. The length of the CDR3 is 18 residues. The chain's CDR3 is CASSRNRKGEKEGEKLFF. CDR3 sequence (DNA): TGCGCCAGCAGTCGGAACAGGAAAGGTGAAAAGGAGGGTGAAAAACTGTTTTTT.

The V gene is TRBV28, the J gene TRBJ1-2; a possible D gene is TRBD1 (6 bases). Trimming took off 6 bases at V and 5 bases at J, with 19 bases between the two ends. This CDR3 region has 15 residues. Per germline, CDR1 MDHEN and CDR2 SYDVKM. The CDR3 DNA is TGTGCCAGCAGAAAAACACAGGACAGAGGGTATGGCTACACCTTC. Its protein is CASRKTQDRGYGYTF.

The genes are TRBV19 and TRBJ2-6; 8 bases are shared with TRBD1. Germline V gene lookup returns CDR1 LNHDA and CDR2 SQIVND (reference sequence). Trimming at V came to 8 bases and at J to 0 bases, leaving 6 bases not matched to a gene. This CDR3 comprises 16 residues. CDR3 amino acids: CASRQGASSGANVLTF. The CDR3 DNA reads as TGTGCCAGTCGTCAGGGGGCAAGCTCTGGGGCCAACGTCCTGACTTTC.